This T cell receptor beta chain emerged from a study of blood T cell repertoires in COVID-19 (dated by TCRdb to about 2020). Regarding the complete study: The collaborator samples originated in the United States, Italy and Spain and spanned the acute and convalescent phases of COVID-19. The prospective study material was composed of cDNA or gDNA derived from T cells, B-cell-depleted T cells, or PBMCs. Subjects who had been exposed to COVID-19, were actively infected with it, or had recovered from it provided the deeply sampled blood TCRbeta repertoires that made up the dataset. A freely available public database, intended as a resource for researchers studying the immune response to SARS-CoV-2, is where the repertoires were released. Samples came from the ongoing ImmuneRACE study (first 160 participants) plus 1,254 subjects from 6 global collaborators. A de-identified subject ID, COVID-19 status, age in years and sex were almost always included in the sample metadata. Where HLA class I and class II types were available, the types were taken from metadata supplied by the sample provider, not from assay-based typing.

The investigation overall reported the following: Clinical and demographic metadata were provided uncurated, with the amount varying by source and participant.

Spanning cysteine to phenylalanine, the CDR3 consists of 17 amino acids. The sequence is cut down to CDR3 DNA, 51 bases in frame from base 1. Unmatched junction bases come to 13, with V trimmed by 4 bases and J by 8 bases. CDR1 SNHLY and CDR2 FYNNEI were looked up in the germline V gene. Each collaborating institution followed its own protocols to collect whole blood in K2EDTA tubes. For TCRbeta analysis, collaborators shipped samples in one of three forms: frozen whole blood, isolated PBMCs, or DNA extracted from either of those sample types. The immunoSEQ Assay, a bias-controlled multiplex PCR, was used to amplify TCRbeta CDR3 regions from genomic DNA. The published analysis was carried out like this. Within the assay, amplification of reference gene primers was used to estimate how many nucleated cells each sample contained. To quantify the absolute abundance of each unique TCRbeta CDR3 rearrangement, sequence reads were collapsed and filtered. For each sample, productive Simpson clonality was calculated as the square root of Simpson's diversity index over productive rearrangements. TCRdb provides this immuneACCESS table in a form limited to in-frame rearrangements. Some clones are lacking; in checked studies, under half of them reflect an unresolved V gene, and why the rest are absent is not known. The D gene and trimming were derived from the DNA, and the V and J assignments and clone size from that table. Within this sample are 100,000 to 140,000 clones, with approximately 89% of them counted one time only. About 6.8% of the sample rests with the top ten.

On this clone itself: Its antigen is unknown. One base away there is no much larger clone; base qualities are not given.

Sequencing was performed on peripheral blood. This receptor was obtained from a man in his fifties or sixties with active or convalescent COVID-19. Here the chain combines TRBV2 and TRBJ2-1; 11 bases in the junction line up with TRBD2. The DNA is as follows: TGTGCCAGCAGTGCGTCGACTAGCGGGATGAGAGGCGATGAGCAGTTCTTC. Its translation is CASSASTSGMRGDEQFF.